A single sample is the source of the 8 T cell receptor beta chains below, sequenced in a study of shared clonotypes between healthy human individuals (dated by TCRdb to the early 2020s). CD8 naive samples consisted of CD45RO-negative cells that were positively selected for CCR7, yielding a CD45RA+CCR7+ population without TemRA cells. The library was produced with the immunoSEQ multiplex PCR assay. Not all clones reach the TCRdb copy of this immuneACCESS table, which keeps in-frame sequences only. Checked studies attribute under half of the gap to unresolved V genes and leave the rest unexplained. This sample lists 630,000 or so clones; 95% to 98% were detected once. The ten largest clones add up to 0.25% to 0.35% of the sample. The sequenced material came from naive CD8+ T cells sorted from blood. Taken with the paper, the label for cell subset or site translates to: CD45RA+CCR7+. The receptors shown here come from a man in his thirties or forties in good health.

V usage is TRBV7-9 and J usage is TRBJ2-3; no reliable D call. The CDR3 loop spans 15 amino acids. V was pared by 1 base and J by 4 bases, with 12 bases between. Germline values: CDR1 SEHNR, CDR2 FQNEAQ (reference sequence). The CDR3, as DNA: TGTGCCAGCAGCTTAGTCACCGCTCCGGCAGATACGCAGTATTTT. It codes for CASSLVTAPADTQYF.

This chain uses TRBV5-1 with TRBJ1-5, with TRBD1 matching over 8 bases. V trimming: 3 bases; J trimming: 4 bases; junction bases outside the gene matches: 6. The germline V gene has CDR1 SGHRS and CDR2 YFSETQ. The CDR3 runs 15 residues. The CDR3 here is CASSSGQGPNQPQHF. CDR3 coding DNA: TGCGCCAGCAGCTCCGGACAGGGACCAAATCAGCCCCAGCATTTT.

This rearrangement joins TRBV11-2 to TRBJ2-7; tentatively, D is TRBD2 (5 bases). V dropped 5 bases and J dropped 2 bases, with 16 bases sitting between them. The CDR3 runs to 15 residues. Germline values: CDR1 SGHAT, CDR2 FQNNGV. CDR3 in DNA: TGTGCCAGCAGCCAGAGCGGATTCCTACCCTACGAGCAGTACTTC. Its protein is CASSQSGFLPYEQYF.

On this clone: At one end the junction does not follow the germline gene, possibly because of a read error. DNA of the CDR3: TGTGCTAGCAGCGATAGCGGACTAGGTGACAATGAGCAGTTCTTC. Protein product: CASSDSGLGDNEQFF. This sequence joins TRBV7-7 and TRBJ2-1, with 7 positions matching TRBD2. Germline CDR1 and CDR2: SSHAT and FNYEAQ (reference sequence). The CDR3 loop spans 15 amino acids. Full variable domain (rest looked up from reference TRBV7-7 and TRBJ2-1): GAGVSQSPRYKVTKRGQDVTLRCDPISSHATLYWYQQALGQGPEFLTYFNYEAQPDKSGLPSDRFSAERPEGSISTLTIQRTEQRDSAMYRCASSDSGLGDNEQFFGPGTRLTVL.

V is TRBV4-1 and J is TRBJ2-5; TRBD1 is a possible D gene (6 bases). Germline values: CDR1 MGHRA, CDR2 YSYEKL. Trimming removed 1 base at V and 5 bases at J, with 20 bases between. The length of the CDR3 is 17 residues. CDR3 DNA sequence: TGCGCCAGCAGCCAAGGGGCACGAGGGCAGGGGTACGAGACCCAGTACTTC. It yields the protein CASSQGARGQGYETQYF.

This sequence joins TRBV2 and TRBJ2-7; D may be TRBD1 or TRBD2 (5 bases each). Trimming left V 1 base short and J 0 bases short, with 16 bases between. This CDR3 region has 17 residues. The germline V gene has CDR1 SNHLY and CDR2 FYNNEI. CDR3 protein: CASSEVSSGTISYEQYF. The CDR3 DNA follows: TGTGCCAGCAGTGAAGTCTCCTCAGGGACCATCTCCTACGAGCAGTACTTC. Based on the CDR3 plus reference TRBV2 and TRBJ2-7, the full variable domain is EPEVTQTPSHQVTQMGQEVILRCVPISNHLYFYWYRQILGQKVEFLVSFYNNEISEKSEIFDDQFSVERPDGSNFTLKIRSTKLEDSAMYFCASSEVSSGTISYEQYFGPGTRLTVT.

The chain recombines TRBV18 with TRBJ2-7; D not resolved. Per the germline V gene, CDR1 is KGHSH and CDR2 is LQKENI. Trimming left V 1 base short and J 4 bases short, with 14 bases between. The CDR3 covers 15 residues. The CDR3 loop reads CASSPRRHPQYEQYF. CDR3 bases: TGTGCCAGCTCACCACGCCGCCACCCACAATACGAGCAGTACTTC.

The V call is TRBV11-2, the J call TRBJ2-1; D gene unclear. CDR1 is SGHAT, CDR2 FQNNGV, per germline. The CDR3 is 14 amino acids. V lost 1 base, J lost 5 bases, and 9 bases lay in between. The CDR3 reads CASSLVDSDNEQFF. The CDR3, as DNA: TGTGCCAGCAGCTTAGTGGATTCGGACAATGAGCAGTTCTTC.